This T cell receptor (beta chain) was recovered during a study of T-cell reconstitution after alpha-beta-depleted transplantation in children. Unique molecular identifiers were used to barcode this TCRbeta library. In TCRdb, the PCR reads were re-called with MiXCR into one record per CDR3 protein. The sample lists some 530,000 distinct CDR3 sequences, roughly an eighth seen once, with under 7% in the top ten. Germline CDR1 reads LGHDT; CDR2 reads YNNKEL (reference sequence). V lost 2 bases, J lost 2 bases, and 4 bases stayed unmatched. The CDR3 is 16 amino acids. The sample holds a few counts of this clonotype.

The V call is TRBV3-1, the J call TRBJ2-7; 12 bases line up with TRBD2. This clonotype was sampled from a human donor who donated a stem cell graft to a child with combined immunodeficiency. The sequenced sample was PBMCs from the stem cell graft donor, obtained from the stem cell graft. The CDR3 nucleotides are TGTGCCAGCAGCCAAAGGGGACTAGCGGGTACCTACGAGCAGTACTTC. Translated, it gives CASSQRGLAGTYEQYF.